The 14 T cell receptor beta chains below come from one sample, sequenced in a study of blood T cell repertoires in COVID-19. Measured with immunoSEQ multiplex PCR; TCRdb has only the in-frame clones, and not every one. Of 180,000 or so clones detected, more than 80% appear once; the ten largest clones hold approximately 6.2%. Sequencing input: PBMCs or T cells enriched from blood (not recorded which). Receptors were obtained from a man aged 35-49 years who had recovered from COVID-19.

The chain couples TRBV6-5 to TRBJ2-3; weak D call: TRBD1 (6 bases). The CDR3 has 14 residues. V was shortened by 6 bases and J by 2 bases, with 12 bases between the two germline ends. The germline gives CDR1 MNHEY, CDR2 SVGAGI. The CDR3 DNA follows: TGTGCCAGCAGGAGAAGGACAGTCACAGATACGCAGTATTTT. This translates into CASRRRTVTDTQYF.

The chain links TRBV6-5 to TRBJ2-2; tentative D call: TRBD2 (6 bases). Trimming removed 8 bases at V and 8 bases at J, with 12 bases between. The CDR3 consists of 12 residues. CDR1 is MNHEY, CDR2 SVGAGI, per germline. CDR3 in DNA: TGTGCCAGCCGGAGGGGCTTGGGGGAGCTGTTTTTT. Amino acids: CASRRGLGELFF.

The chain employs TRBV5-1 and TRBJ2-3; 7 bases fit TRBD1. The germline V gene encodes CDR1 SGHRS and CDR2 YFSETQ. The trim removed 3 bases at V and 2 bases at J, leaving 6 bases unmatched. The length of the CDR3 is 15 residues. The CDR3 here is CASSSTGFSTDTQYF. The CDR3, as DNA: TGCGCCAGCAGCTCGACAGGGTTCTCCACAGATACGCAGTATTTT. The whole variable domain, remainder taken from reference TRBV5-1 and TRBJ2-3, is KAGVTQTPRYLIKTRGQQVTLSCSPISGHRSVSWYQQTPGQGLQFLFEYFSETQRNKGNFPGRFSGRQFSNSRSEMNVSTLELGDSALYLCASSSTGFSTDTQYFGPGTRLTVL.

This clone was detected only once. The chain combines TRBV27 with TRBJ2-3; 8 bases match TRBD2. Germline trimming cut 7 bases from V and 1 base from J; bases unmatched to any gene: 7. The CDR3 is 15 amino acids. Germline lookup yields CDR1 MNHEY and CDR2 SMNVEV (reference sequence). CDR3 nucleotides: TGTGCCAGCAAGTCCCCGACTAGCGGCACAGATACGCAGTATTTT. It specifies CASKSPTSGTDTQYF.

V and J are TRBV28 and TRBJ1-5, with D possibly matching TRBD1 (6 bases). The CDR3 runs 18 residues. V lost 3 bases, J lost 5 bases, and 23 bases lay in between. The germline gives CDR1 MDHEN, CDR2 SYDVKM. The CDR3 region has the DNA TGTGCCAGCAGTTTCCCTCTCTTCTCGGACAGACCTGATCAGCCCCAGCATTTT. Its translation: CASSFPLFSDRPDQPQHF.

This sequence joins TRBV21-1 and TRBJ1-4; TRBD1 reflects the table's D call only, with no check against the DNA. TRBV21-1 is marked as a pseudogene. The CDR3 is 15 amino acids. CDR3 DNA sequence: TGTGCCAGCAGCAAAGCGCCCAGGTCTAATGAAAAACTGTTTTTT. It specifies CASSKAPRSNEKLFF.

This clone was seen a single time. The rearrangement uses TRBV5-6 and TRBJ1-2, with no clear D. The CDR3 totals 12 residues. Germline V CDR1 and CDR2: SGHDT, YYEEEE. Trimming stripped 4 bases from V and 4 bases from J, with 8 bases between. DNA for the CDR3: TGTGCCAGCAGCAGAGCAACCTATGGCTACACCTTC. Translation: CASSRATYGYTF.

The V call is TRBV9, the J call TRBJ1-4; TRBD1 aligns across 7 bases. The CDR3 loop spans 15 amino acids. CDR1 and CDR2 (germline): SGDLS, YYNGEE. The V segment lost 4 bases and the J segment 2 bases; nucleotides outside the gene matches: 5. The CDR3 loop is CASSPRGSTNEKLFF. The DNA for the CDR3 is TGTGCCAGCAGCCCCAGGGGGTCCACTAATGAAAAACTGTTTTTT.

V gene TRBV28 combines with J gene TRBJ1-1; D uncertain. V dropped 5 bases and J dropped 7 bases, with 14 bases sitting between them. This CDR3 comprises 13 residues. Germline loops: CDR1 MDHEN, CDR2 SYDVKM. The CDR3 region is CASSGGSLYEAFF. CDR3 nucleotide sequence: TGTGCCAGCAGTGGCGGGAGTCTCTATGAAGCTTTCTTT. Full variable domain (missing parts from reference TRBV28 and TRBJ1-1): DVKVTQSSRYLVKRTGEKVFLECVQDMDHENMFWYRQDPGLGLRLIYFSYDVKMKEKGDIPEGYSVSREKKERFSLILESASTNQTSMYLCASSGGSLYEAFFGQGTRLTVV.

This chain uses TRBV5-1 with TRBJ2-1; a possible D gene is TRBD2 (6 bases). Germline V gene data show CDR1 as SGHRS and CDR2 as YFSETQ. The CDR3 has 13 residues. Trimming removed 0 bases from V and 9 bases from J, with 10 bases in between. In DNA form, the CDR3 reads TGCGCCAGCAGCTTGGAAAAGGAGGGTGAGCAGTTCTTC. Amino acids: CASSLEKEGEQFF. Complete variable domain (other parts from reference TRBV5-1 and TRBJ2-1): KAGVTQTPRYLIKTRGQQVTLSCSPISGHRSVSWYQQTPGQGLQFLFEYFSETQRNKGNFPGRFSGRQFSNSRSEMNVSTLELGDSALYLCASSLEKEGEQFFGPGTRLTVL.

This sequence joins TRBV13 and TRBJ2-4, with a tentative D call TRBD1 (6 bases). The CDR3 contains 13 residues. V lost 5 bases to trimming and J lost 6 bases, with 11 bases between them. Germline CDR1 PRHDT, CDR2 FYEKMQ (reference sequence). The CDR3 protein is CASSQGTVNIQYF. DNA of the CDR3: TGTGCCAGCAGCCAGGGGACCGTAAACATTCAGTACTTC.

This chain links TRBV19 with TRBJ1-5, with TRBD1 matching 7 bases. Germline V gene lookup returns CDR1 LNHDA and CDR2 SQIVND (reference sequence). The CDR3 has 16 residues. V was clipped by 4 bases and J by 0 bases; unmatched bases: 6. The CDR3 DNA is TGTGCCAGTAGTAGCCGGGACAGTAATAGCAATCAGCCCCAGCATTTT. Its translation is CASSSRDSNSNQPQHF.

V is TRBV28 and J is TRBJ2-7; possible D gene TRBD1, 7 bases. This CDR3 region has 14 residues. Germline V gene data show CDR1 as MDHEN and CDR2 as SYDVKM. The V end lost 6 bases, the J end lost 2 bases, and 14 bases lay between the germline ends. CDR3 sequence: CASRTAGGPYEQYF. The CDR3 DNA is TGTGCCAGCAGAACGGCAGGGGGGCCCTACGAGCAGTACTTC.

This clone appeared a single time. This chain's CDR3 is CSVSGGNNQPQHF. The CDR3 coding sequence is TGCAGCGTTTCAGGGGGCAACAATCAGCCCCAGCATTTT. V gene TRBV29-1 combines with J gene TRBJ1-5; 8 positions match TRBD1. Germline V CDR1 and CDR2: SQVTM, ANQGSEA. This CDR3 region has 13 residues. V shed 5 bases and J 3 bases; nucleotides not matched to a gene: 3.